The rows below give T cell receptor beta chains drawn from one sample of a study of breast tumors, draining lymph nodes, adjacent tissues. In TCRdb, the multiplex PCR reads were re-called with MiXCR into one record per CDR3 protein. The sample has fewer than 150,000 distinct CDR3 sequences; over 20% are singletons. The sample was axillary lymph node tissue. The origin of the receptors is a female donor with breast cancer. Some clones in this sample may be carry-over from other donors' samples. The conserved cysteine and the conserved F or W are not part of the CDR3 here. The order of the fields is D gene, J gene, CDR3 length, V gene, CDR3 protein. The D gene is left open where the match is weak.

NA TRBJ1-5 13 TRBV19 ASSISGPSNQPQH
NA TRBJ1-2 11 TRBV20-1 SAQTPRDYGYT
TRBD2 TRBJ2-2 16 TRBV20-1 SARDTTSGRLDTGELF
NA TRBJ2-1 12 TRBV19 ASSTNGPYNEQF
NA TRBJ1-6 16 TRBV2 ASIPGRGFSSYNSPLH
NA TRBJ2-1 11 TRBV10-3 ATAPVGDNEQF
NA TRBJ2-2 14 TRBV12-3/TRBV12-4 ASSLRKGPGTGELF
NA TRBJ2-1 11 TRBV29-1 SAKRASYNEQF
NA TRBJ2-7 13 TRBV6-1 ASAPALLLTYEQY
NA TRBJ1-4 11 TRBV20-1 SARKGRWEKLF
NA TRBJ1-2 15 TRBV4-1 ASSQAVTGAGNYGYT
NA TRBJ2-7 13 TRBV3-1 ASSQAEWGSYEQY
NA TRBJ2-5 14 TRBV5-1 ASSSNTGTRAETQY
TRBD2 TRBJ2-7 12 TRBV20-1 SAREWTSDYEQY
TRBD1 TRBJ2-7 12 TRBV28 ASVGQGKRYEQY
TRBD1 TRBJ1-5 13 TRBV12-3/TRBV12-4 ASGLEGAGNQPQH
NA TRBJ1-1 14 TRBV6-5 ASSYSRGYPNTEAF
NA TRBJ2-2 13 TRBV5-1 ASSLWTSNTGELF
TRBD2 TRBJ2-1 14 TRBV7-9 ASSSLLAGGGNEQF
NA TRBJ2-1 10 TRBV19 ARPIRCDEQF
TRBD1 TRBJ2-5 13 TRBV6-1 ASTRDRGSQETQY
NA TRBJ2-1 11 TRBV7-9 ASSGGLYNEQF
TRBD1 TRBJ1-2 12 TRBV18 ASSSYRGNYGHT
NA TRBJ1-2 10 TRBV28 ASSLKGYGYT
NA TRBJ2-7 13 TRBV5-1 ASSLQTGETGEQY
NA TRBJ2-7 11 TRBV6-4 ASSYGADYEQY
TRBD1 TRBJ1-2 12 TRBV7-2 ASSFSTGNYGYT
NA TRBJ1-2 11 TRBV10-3 AISPTRGAGYT
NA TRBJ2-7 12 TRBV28 ASSLRDADYEQY
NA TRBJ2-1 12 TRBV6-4 ASSPSATRGEQF
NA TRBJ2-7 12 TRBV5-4 ASSLDLGSGEQY
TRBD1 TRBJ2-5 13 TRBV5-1 ASSRDRGGQETQY
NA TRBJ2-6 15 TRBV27 ASSARKLATGANVLT
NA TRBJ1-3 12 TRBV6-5 ASSYASSGNTIY
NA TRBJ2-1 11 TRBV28 ASSGGGYNEQL
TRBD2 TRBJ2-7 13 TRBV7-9 ASSAPGLAGHEQY
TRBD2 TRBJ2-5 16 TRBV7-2 ASSLRSSGSMRQETQY
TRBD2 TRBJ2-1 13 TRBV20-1 SARDSGRPYNEQF
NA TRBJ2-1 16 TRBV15 ATSRRTSGVGAYNEQF
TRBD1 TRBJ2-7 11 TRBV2 ASSQDRTYEQY
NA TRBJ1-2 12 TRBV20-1 SADNSGTYYGYT
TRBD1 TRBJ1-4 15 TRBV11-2 ASSLDRTGAGGEKLF
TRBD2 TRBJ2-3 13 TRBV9 ASRSGRADTDTQY
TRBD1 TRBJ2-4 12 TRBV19 ASSNRGSRNIQY
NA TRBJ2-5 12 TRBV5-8 ASSLITDQETQY
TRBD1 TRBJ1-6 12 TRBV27 ASRTGEYNSPLH
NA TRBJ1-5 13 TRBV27 ASSLFQDSNQPQH
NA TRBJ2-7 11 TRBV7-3 ASSLGSGDEQY
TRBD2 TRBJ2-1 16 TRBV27 ASSSGTSGRSSYNEQF
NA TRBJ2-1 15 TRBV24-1 ATSGPSETRSYNEQF
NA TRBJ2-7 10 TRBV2 ASSEVGDEQY
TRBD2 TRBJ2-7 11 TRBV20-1 SAPGREDYEQY
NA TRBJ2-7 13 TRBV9 ASSETASFSYEQY
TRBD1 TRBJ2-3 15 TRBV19 ASRRQGTRSLPDTQY
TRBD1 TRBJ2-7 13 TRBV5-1 ASKQGTAEGYEQY
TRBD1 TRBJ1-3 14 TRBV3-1 ASSDPGQGAGNTIY
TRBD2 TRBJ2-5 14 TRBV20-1 SARAGRLAGEGTQY